Reported below is one T cell receptor (beta chain). It lacks a known antigen. No per-base quality is available; no much larger clone lies one base away. For the CD8 naive samples, CD45RO-negative cells were positively selected for CCR7, yielding a CD45RA+CCR7+ population from which TemRA cells were excluded. Healthy HIV-negative adults with no recently reported acute infections or vaccinations were included as donors. Every donor was a Caucasian adult living in Nashville, Tennessee, USA. Blood was collected by leukapheresis, and PBMCs were isolated by Ficoll-Histopaque density gradient centrifugation and then cryopreserved in liquid nitrogen vapor phase. Purity and quantity of every magnetically sorted T cell population were checked by analytical flow cytometry. Genomic DNA was isolated from every sorted fraction and measured by UV absorbance on a Nanodrop 2000c. This sample is part of a study of shared clonotypes between healthy human individuals (dated by TCRdb to about 2020). Turning to the overall study: The cohort comprised two women and a few men aged 18 to 49 years. Different laboratories and diverse techniques were used to prepare libraries and sequence TCR repertoires, to increase sequencing depth and limit assay-specific biases. For each donor, CD4 naive and CD4 memory were each given three plates, CD8 naive was given two plates, and CD8 memory was given one plate. Between about 0.8 and 9 billion PBMCs per donor were obtained by leukapheresis. Blood TCR repertoires of roughly five healthy adults were deeply sequenced to estimate repertoire size and the extent of clonotype sharing between individuals. What the work shows at the level of the full study, not this receptor alone: Compared with non-shared clonotypes, the clonotypes found in all four sorted-subset donors had higher generation probabilities. When a few donors were compared, the shared fraction of clonotypes was 5% to 6.5% for naive CD4, around 3.5% for naive CD8, about 2.4% for memory CD4, and 0.3% to 0.5% for memory CD8. Even with the large sequencing depth, rarefaction of the sorted-subset datasets indicated that sequencing was incomplete. Sampling was restricted to blood, and TCR repertoires in tissue are likely to differ from TCR repertoires in blood. Naive subsets generally had larger estimated clonotype richness than memory subsets. The small number of donors limited the genetic and exposure-history diversity represented. Pairwise subsampling led to the expectation that sequencing depth would affect the degree of clonotype sharing among donors.

Cut back by 6 bases and 6 bases, the V and J ends lie 18 bases apart. Including the terminal cysteine and phenylalanine, the CDR3 comprises 15 residues. The CDR3 DNA has 45 bases and is translated from base 1. CDR1 and CDR2 (MDHEN, SYDVKM) derive from the germline V gene. Using the deep immunoSEQ assay, multiplex PCR amplified TCR CDR3 regions from genomic DNA. Genomic DNA extracted from each cell subset was distributed evenly over all wells of several immunoSEQ 96-well plates, and each plate served as one replicate. For sorted subsets, around 200 ng genomic DNA, equal to 30,000 to 35,000 T cell genomes, was loaded into each replicate PCR. Purified libraries were quantified with a Qubit 3.0 fluorometer, sized on a Bioanalyzer 2100, and re-quantified with the KAPA Library Quantification kit. Every immunoSEQ 96-well plate was sequenced on a separate single-read 150-cycle Illumina NextSeq 550 flow cell. Processing in the source paper ran as follows. Because the immunoSEQ output included only junctional sequences and no quality scores, the filtering could not be the same as the filtering used for full-length reads. To assign V/J genes and CDR3, sequences were annotated against IMGT germline references using PyIR, a Python wrapper for IgBLAST v1.9. Reads were filtered out if the reads had weak V/J assignments (E-value above 1e-6), no CDR3, stop codons, out-of-frame junctions, or ambiguous translated residues. V3J clonotypes were defined as sequences sharing the same inferred V gene, J gene, and CDR3 amino acid sequence. Percentage overlap between repertoires was calculated by dividing the number of shared unique clonotypes by the size of the smaller repertoire. Richness of each repertoire was evaluated using RTK rarefaction, the Chao1 estimator, and Recon v2.1 estimates of unobserved clonotypes. OLGA was used to compute generation probabilities for all TCRbeta clonotypes that the gDNA method yielded from a few donors. Here the immuneACCESS table is served through TCRdb, limited to in-frame sequences with V and J called. Missing clones are a known gap in these copies; in checked studies unresolved V genes cover under half, and the rest lacks a known reason. The V and J calls and clone size are taken from that table; D and trimming were inferred from the DNA. Here the sample has hundreds of thousands of clones; 95% to 96% occur a single time. 0.11% of the sample belongs to the ten largest clones.

The TCR originated in a young woman in good health. The sequencing input was naive CD8+ T cells sorted from blood. The cell subset or site label of this sample denotes: CD45RA+CCR7+. This sequence uses TRBV28 and TRBJ1-5, with the D gene not clear enough to name. The CDR3 is CASSPLVLARQPQHF. The nucleotide sequence is given as TGTGCCAGCAGCCCTCTGGTTTTGGCTCGTCAGCCCCAGCATTTT.